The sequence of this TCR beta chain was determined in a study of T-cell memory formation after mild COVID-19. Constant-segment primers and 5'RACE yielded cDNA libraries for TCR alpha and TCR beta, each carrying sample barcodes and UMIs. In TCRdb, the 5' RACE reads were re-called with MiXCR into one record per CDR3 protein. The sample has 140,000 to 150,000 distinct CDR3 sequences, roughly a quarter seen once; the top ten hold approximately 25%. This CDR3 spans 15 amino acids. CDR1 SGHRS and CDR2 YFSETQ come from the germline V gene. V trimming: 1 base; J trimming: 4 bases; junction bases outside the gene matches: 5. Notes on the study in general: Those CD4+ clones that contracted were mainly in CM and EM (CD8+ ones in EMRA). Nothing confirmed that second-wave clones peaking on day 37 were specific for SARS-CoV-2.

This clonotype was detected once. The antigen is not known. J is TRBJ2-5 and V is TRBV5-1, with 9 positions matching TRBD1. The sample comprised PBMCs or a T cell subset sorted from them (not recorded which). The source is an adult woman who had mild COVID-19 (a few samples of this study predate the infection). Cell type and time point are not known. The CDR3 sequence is CASSLRTGELETQYF. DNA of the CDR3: TGCGCCAGCAGCTTGCGGACAGGGGAGCTAGAGACCCAGTACTTC.